This T cell receptor beta chain stems from a study of technical replicates of blood from several donors. Germline loops: CDR1 MNHNS, CDR2 SASEGT. CDR3 length equals 16 residues. The trim removed 0 bases at V and 2 bases at J, leaving 3 bases unmatched. The protocol was immunoSEQ multiplex PCR, while the TCRdb copy is restricted to in-frame clones and leaves out a portion. The profile shows over 85,000 clones, roughly 95% of them singletons. Sequenced sample: T cells isolated from PBMCs. The V and J genes are TRBV6-1 and TRBJ2-3; the match to TRBD1 covers 9 bases. The receptor comes from a human donor in good health. In nucleotides, the CDR3 is TGTGCCAGCAGTGAAGCGGGGACAGGGAACACAGATACGCAGTATTTT. The encoded protein is CASSEAGTGNTDTQYF.